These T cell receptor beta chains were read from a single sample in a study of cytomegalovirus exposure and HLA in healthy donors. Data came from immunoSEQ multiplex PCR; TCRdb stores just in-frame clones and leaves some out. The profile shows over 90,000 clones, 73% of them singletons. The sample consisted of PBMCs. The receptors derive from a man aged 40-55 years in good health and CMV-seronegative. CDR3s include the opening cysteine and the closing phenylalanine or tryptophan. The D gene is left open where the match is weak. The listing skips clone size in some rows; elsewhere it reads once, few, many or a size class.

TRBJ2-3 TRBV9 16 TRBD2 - CASSVGLAGVLDTQYF TGTGCCAGCAGCGTAGGGTTAGCGGGGGTCTTAGATACGCAGTATTTT
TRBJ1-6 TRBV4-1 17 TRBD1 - CASSQGRQGSYNSPLHF TGCGCCAGCAGCCAAGGCCGACAGGGTTCCTATAATTCCCCCCTCCACTTT
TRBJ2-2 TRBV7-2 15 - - CASSLRFEGTGELFF TGTGCCAGCAGCTTGCGCTTTGAGGGCACCGGGGAGCTGTTTTTT
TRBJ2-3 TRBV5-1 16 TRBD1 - CASSLIGTGGSDTQYF TGCGCCAGCAGCTTGATCGGGACAGGGGGCTCAGATACGCAGTATTTT
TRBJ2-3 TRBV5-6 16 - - CASSQRQWNSTDTQYF TGTGCCAGCAGCCAGCGACAGTGGAATTCCACAGATACGCAGTATTTT
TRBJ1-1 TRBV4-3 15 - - CASSHARRAYTEAFF TGCGCCAGCAGCCACGCGAGGAGGGCCTACACTGAAGCTTTCTTT
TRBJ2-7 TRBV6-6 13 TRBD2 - CASSASGGTEQYF TGTGCCAGCAGTGCCAGCGGGGGCACCGAGCAGTACTTC
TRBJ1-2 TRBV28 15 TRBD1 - CASSLRTGYLYGYTF TGTGCCAGCAGTTTAAGGACAGGGTACCTCTATGGCTACACCTTC
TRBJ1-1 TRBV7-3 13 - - CVTRSQGNTEAFF TGTGTCACACGGTCCCAGGGCAACACTGAAGCTTTCTTT
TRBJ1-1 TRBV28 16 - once CASSQPSPEANTEAFF TGTGCCAGCAGTCAACCGTCCCCTGAGGCGAACACTGAAGCTTTCTTT
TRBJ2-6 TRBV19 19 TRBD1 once CASSSRQGDRVSGANVLTF TGTGCCAGTAGTTCTCGACAGGGCGACCGTGTCTCTGGGGCTAACGTCCTGACTTTC
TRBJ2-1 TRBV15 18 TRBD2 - CATSRSWASGGEYNEQFF TGTGCCACCAGCAGATCTTGGGCTAGCGGGGGAGAATACAATGAGCAGTTCTTC
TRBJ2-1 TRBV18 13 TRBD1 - CASSPTGGASQFF TGTGCCAGCTCACCGACAGGGGGCGCGTCTCAGTTCTTC
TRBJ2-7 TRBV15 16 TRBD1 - CATSRPDGTGVHEQYF TGTGCCACCAGCAGACCTGACGGGACAGGGGTCCACGAGCAGTACTTC
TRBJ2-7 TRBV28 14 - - CASSSRGDRVEQYF TGTGCCAGCAGCTCGCGGGGGGACAGGGTGGAGCAGTACTTC
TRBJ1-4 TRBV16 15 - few CASSQLAEAGEKLFF TGTGCCAGCAGCCAATTAGCCGAGGCCGGGGAAAAACTGTTTTTT
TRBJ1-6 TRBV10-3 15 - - CAISARGSENSPLHF TGTGCCATCTCGGCCAGGGGATCAGAAAATTCACCCCTCCACTTT
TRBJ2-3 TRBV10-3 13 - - CAIKPQGNNTQYF TGTGCCATCAAGCCGCAGGGGAACAATACGCAGTATTTT
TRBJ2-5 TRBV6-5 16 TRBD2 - CASSYLHTAGVETQYF TGTGCCAGCAGTTACTTGCATACTGCGGGGGTAGAGACCCAGTACTTC
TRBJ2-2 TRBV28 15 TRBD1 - CASSLGTAETGELFF TGTGCCAGCAGCTTAGGGACAGCGGAGACCGGGGAGCTGTTTTTT
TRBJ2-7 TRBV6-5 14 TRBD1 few CASSPPDRLYEQYF TGTGCCAGCAGTCCCCCGGACAGGCTTTACGAGCAGTACTTC
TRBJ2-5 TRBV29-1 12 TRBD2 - CSGSGGEETQYF TGCAGCGGTAGCGGGGGGGAAGAGACCCAGTACTTC
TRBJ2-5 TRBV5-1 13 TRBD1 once CASGDRGPETQYF TGCGCCAGCGGGGACAGGGGCCCCGAGACCCAGTACTTC
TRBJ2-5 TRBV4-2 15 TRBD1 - CASSQVAGGEETQYF TGTGCCAGCAGCCAAGTTGCAGGGGGCGAAGAGACCCAGTACTTC
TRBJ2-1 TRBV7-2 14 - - CASSLISREHEQFF TGTGCCAGCAGCTTAATCTCACGGGAACATGAGCAGTTCTTC
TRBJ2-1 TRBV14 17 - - CASSQDIVFGRNNEQFF TGTGCCAGCAGCCAAGATATCGTTTTTGGCAGAAACAATGAGCAGTTCTTC
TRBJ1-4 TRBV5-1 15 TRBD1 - CASSTGGGTNEKLFF TGCGCCAGCAGCACAGGGGGGGGAACTAATGAAAAACTGTTTTTT
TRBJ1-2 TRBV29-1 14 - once CSAYAGGQNYGYTF TGCAGCGCCTATGCTGGGGGACAAAACTATGGCTACACCTTC
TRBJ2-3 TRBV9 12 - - CASAISTDTQYF TGTGCCTCTGCGATTAGCACAGATACGCAGTATTTT
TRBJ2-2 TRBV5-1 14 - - CASSLALNTGELFF TGCGCCAGCAGCTTGGCCCTAAACACCGGGGAGCTGTTTTTT
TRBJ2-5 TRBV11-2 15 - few CASSFAGGFGVTQYF TGTGCCAGCAGCTTCGCGGGTGGTTTCGGTGTAACCCAGTACTTC
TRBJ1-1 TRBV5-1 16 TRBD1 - CASSLAGGSTNTEAFF TGCGCCAGCAGCTTGGCAGGGGGCAGCACAAACACTGAAGCTTTCTTT
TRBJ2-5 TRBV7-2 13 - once CASSLVSQETQYF TGTGCCAGCAGCTTAGTCTCGCAAGAGACCCAGTACTTC
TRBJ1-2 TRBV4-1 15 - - CASSQTPGANYGYTF TGCGCCAGCAGCCAAACCCCCGGAGCTAACTATGGCTACACCTTC
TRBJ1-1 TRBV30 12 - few CAWSVWETEAFF TGTGCCTGGAGTGTTTGGGAGACTGAAGCTTTCTTT
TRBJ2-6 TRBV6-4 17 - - CASSPEGGSSGANVLTF TGTGCCAGCAGTCCTGAGGGAGGCAGCTCTGGGGCCAACGTCCTGACTTTC
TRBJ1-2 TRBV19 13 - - CASSFFSNYGYTF TGTGCCAGCTCTTTTTTTTCTAACTATGGCTACACCTTC
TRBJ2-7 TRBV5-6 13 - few CASSLAEGYEQYF TGTGCCAGCAGCTTGGCCGAGGGATACGAGCAGTACTTC
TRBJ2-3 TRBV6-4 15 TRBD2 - CASSGESGGTDTQYF TGTGCCAGCAGTGGGGAAAGCGGGGGCACAGATACGCAGTATTTT
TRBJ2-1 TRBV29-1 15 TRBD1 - CSVVRTGVTYNEQFF TGCAGCGTGGTTAGGACAGGGGTGACCTACAATGAGCAGTTCTTC
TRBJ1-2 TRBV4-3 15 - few CASSQLGGPNYGYTF TGCGCCAGCAGCCAGCTGGGGGGGCCCAACTATGGCTACACCTTC
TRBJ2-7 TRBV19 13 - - CASSIASSYEQYF TGTGCCAGTAGTATAGCCAGCTCCTACGAGCAGTACTTC
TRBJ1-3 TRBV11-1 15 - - CASSLMTGNGNTIYF TGTGCCAGCAGCTTAATGACAGGCAATGGAAACACCATATATTTT
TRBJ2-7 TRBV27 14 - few CASSPPLARYEQYF TGTGCCAGCAGTCCCCCCCTAGCGAGGTACGAGCAGTACTTC
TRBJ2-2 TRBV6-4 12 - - CASSRGTGELFF TGTGCCAGCAGTCGAGGCACCGGGGAGCTGTTTTTT
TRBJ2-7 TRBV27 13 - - CASSPRRGYEQYF TGTGCCAGCAGTCCCCGGCGGGGCTACGAGCAGTACTTC
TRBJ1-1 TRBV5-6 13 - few CASSSGGGAEAFF TGTGCCAGCAGCTCGGGGGGAGGCGCTGAAGCTTTCTTT
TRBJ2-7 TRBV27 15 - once CASSPLSRITKEQYF TGTGCCAGCAGTCCTCTCTCGAGGATTACTAAAGAGCAGTACTTC
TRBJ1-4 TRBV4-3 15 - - CASSQDAVPSEKLFF TGCGCCAGCAGCCAAGATGCGGTCCCCAGTGAAAAACTGTTTTTT
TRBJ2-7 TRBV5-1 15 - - CASSSRRGTSYEQYF TGCGCCAGCAGCTCTCGAAGGGGGACCTCCTACGAGCAGTACTTC
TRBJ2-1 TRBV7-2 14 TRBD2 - CASSLAGAYNEQFF TGCGCCAGCAGCTTAGCGGGGGCTTACAATGAGCAGTTCTTC
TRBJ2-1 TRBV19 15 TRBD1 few CASSVPGTGYNEQFF TGTGCCAGTAGTGTCCCAGGGACAGGGTACAATGAGCAGTTCTTC
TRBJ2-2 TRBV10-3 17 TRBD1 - CAISDAADRANTGELFF TGTGCCATCAGTGATGCGGCGGACAGGGCGAACACCGGGGAGCTGTTTTTT